These 25 T cell receptor beta chains were all obtained from the same sample, sequenced in a study of PD-L1 blockade in urothelial cancer. Here immunoSEQ multiplex PCR was the method, and the copy in TCRdb shows in-frame clones only, minus some. The repertoire includes 40,000 to 55,000 clones, approximately 84% of them detected once, and about 5.3% sits in the top ten. The sample here was PBMCs, taken around atezolizumab (anti-PD-L1) treatment. The receptors originated from a man in his forties with urothelial cancer.

This clone was counted a few times. The J gene is TRBJ1-3, the V gene TRBV28, with 8 bases identical to TRBD1. Germline trimming cut 4 bases from V and 2 bases from J; bases unmatched to any gene: 7. Germline V CDR1 and CDR2: MDHEN, SYDVKM. The CDR3 sequence is 16 residues long. The CDR3 loop is CASSSFGQGAGNTIYF. For the CDR3, the DNA is TGTGCCAGCAGTTCTTTTGGACAGGGAGCTGGAAACACCATATATTTT. Based on the CDR3 plus reference TRBV28 and TRBJ1-3, the full variable domain is DVKVTQSSRYLVKRTGEKVFLECVQDMDHENMFWYRQDPGLGLRLIYFSYDVKMKEKGDIPEGYSVSREKKERFSLILESASTNQTSMYLCASSSFGQGAGNTIYFGEGSWLTVV.

V gene TRBV11-2 combines with J gene TRBJ1-1; maybe TRBD1 (5 bases). CDR3 size: 14 residues. V lost 5 bases, J lost 6 bases, and 16 bases lay in between. CDR1 and CDR2 from the germline V gene are SGHAT and FQNNGV. The CDR3 DNA is TGTGCCAGCAGCCATCCGCGGGGGGGTCCTGAAGCTTTCTTT. It specifies CASSHPRGGPEAFF.

This clone was seen just once. This chain links TRBV16 with TRBJ2-1, with 10 bases aligning to TRBD1. The CDR3 loop spans 15 amino acids. Germline assignment: CDR1 KGHSY and CDR2 FQNENV. J lost 8 bases, V lost 2 bases, and 6 bases had no gene match. CDR3 in amino acids: CASSQVRQGADEQFF. The CDR3 DNA is TGTGCCAGCAGCCAAGTGAGACAGGGGGCGGATGAGCAGTTCTTC.

The rearrangement links TRBV7-3 to TRBJ2-7; 13 nucleotides match TRBD2. The germline CDR1 and CDR2 sequences are SGHTA and FQGTGA. The CDR3 totals 14 residues. Unmatched junction bases numbered 3, after V lost 5 bases and J lost 5 bases. The CDR3 DNA follows: TGTGCCAGCAGCCTAGGACTAGCGGGAGACGAGCAGTACTTC. Translation: CASSLGLAGDEQYF.

This chain uses TRBV28 with TRBJ1-2; 11 bases map to TRBD1. Germline lookup yields CDR1 MDHEN and CDR2 SYDVKM. V lost 5 bases and J lost 3; bases outside the gene matches: 8. This CDR3 has 16 amino acids. The CDR3 nucleotides are TGTGCCAGCAGTCCCCAGGGGACAGGGGGACACTATGGCTACACCTTC. Protein sequence: CASSPQGTGGHYGYTF.

This chain connects TRBV10-2 to TRBJ2-7; no firm D call. The CDR3 extends over 12 amino acids. Trimming pared 6 bases from V and 6 bases from J, leaving 12 bases between. CDR1 is WSHSY, CDR2 SAAADI, per germline. The CDR3 here is CASRRVGGEQYF. Here the CDR3 DNA reads TGCGCCAGCAGACGGGTGGGTGGCGAGCAGTACTTC.

This clone was picked up one time. The gene calls are TRBV18 and TRBJ1-1; 7 bases align to TRBD1. Looked up from germline, CDR1 is KGHSH and CDR2 is LQKENI. J gave up 4 bases and V 2 bases, and 10 bases lay outside the gene matches. The length of the CDR3 is 16 residues. The CDR3: CASSPIKGAMGTEAFF. DNA of the CDR3: TGTGCCAGCTCACCAATTAAGGGGGCAATGGGCACTGAAGCTTTCTTT.

The genes are TRBV11-3 and TRBJ2-2; 8 bases map to TRBD2. Germline CDR1 is SGHNT and CDR2 is YENEEA. The V segment lost 6 bases and the J segment 6 bases; nucleotides outside the gene matches: 3. This CDR3 has 13 residues. CDR3 loop: CASRAAGAGELFF. CDR3 nucleotide sequence: TGTGCCAGCAGGGCAGCGGGAGCCGGGGAGCTGTTTTTT.

The rearrangement links TRBV7-9 to TRBJ2-7; D perhaps matches TRBD2 (6 bases). In germline, CDR1 is SEHNR, CDR2 FQNEAQ (reference sequence). Trimming pared 2 bases from V and 6 bases from J, leaving 14 bases between. The CDR3 contains 14 residues. The CDR3 loop reads CASSLLGEEGEQYF. CDR3 coding DNA: TGTGCCAGCAGCTTATTAGGGGAGGAGGGCGAGCAGTACTTC. Combining the CDR3 with reference TRBV7-9 and TRBJ2-7 gives the whole variable domain DTGVSQNPRHKITKRGQNVTFRCDPISEHNRLYWYRQTLGQGPEFLTYFQNEAQLEKSRLLSDRFSAERPKGSFSTLEIQRTEQGDSAMYLCASSLLGEEGEQYFGPGTRLTVT.

V gene TRBV6-4 combines with J gene TRBJ2-1; 11 bases fit TRBD2. The J segment lost 7 bases and the V segment lost 6 bases, leaving 5 bases of the junction unmatched. The CDR3 is 14 amino acids. Looked up from germline, CDR1 is MRHNA and CDR2 is SNTAGT. The CDR3 loop reads CASRDTSGSNEQFF. As DNA, the CDR3 is TGTGCCAGCAGGGATACTAGCGGGAGTAATGAGCAGTTCTTC.

The rearrangement links TRBV19 to TRBJ2-1; TRBD1 is a possible D gene (5 bases). This CDR3 is 15 amino acids long. The germline V gene has CDR1 LNHDA and CDR2 SQIVND (reference sequence). Deletions cut 4 bases from V and 0 bases from J, with 10 bases between. CDR3 sequence (DNA): TGTGCCAGTAGTACAGGGCAGAGCTCCTACAATGAGCAGTTCTTC. As protein: CASSTGQSSYNEQFF.

CDR3 sequence: CASSLEGTGGTHLGQFF. CDR3 nucleotide sequence: TGCGCCAGCAGTCTGGAGGGGACAGGGGGGACCCACTTAGGGCAGTTCTTC. The chain links TRBV5-1 to TRBJ2-1, with 11 bases that match TRBD1. The CDR3 length is 17 residues. The trim removed 5 bases at V and 12 bases at J, leaving 19 bases unmatched. CDR1 is SGHRS, CDR2 YFSETQ, per germline.

The rearrangement uses TRBV14 and TRBJ2-2; 10 bases are shared with TRBD1. The germline CDR1 and CDR2 sequences are SGHDN and FVKESK. The trim removed 6 bases at V and 7 bases at J, leaving 8 bases unmatched. This CDR3 is 15 amino acids long. CDR3: CASSRTGGVVGELFF. The CDR3 nucleotides are TGTGCCAGCAGTCGGACAGGGGGAGTTGTCGGGGAGCTGTTTTTT.

The J gene is TRBJ2-1, the V gene TRBV29-1; TRBD1 agrees at 9 bases. This CDR3 contains 13 residues. Losses at the gene ends were 4 bases for V and 4 bases for J; bases not matched to a gene: 2. Looked up from germline, CDR1 is SQVTM and CDR2 is ANQGSEA. The DNA of the CDR3 is TGCAGCGTTGCGGGACAGGGTTACAATGAGCAGTTCTTC. As protein: CSVAGQGYNEQFF.

The chain couples TRBV10-2 to TRBJ2-1, with 8 bases identical to TRBD2. CDR1 and CDR2 (germline): WSHSY, SAAADI. The CDR3 has 12 residues. With V trimmed by 3 bases and J by 14 bases, 6 bases remained unmatched. This CDR3 is CASSEGGGRKFF. CDR3 in DNA: TGCGCCAGCAGTGAAGGCGGCGGGAGGAAGTTCTTC.

This chain joins TRBV18 and TRBJ2-1; 15 bases agree with TRBD2. V was clipped by 3 bases and J by 10 bases; unmatched bases: 13. The CDR3 loop spans 18 amino acids. From germline, CDR1 is KGHSH and CDR2 LQKENI. The CDR3 sequence: CASSPPGLAGGRSWEQFF. Here the CDR3 DNA reads TGTGCCAGCTCACCCCCGGGACTAGCGGGAGGCAGAAGTTGGGAGCAGTTCTTC.

The V gene is TRBV9, the J gene TRBJ2-3, with 7 bases lining up with TRBD1. CDR3 size: 15 residues. The J segment lost 4 bases and the V segment lost 2 bases, leaving 7 bases of the junction unmatched. Per germline, CDR1 SGDLS and CDR2 YYNGEE. CDR3 sequence: CASSVTGQPSDTQYF. The CDR3, as DNA: TGTGCCAGCAGCGTGACAGGGCAGCCCTCAGATACGCAGTATTTT.

J is TRBJ1-2 and V is TRBV29-1; TRBD1 agrees at 7 bases. This CDR3 has 14 amino acids. Germline V lookup: CDR1 SQVTM, CDR2 ANQGSEA. V was clipped by 3 bases and J by 8 bases; unmatched bases: 12. CDR3 nucleotide sequence: TGCAGCGTTGAGGCGGCAGGGGGAATAGAGGGCTACACCTTC. It translates to CSVEAAGGIEGYTF. The whole variable domain, remainder taken from reference TRBV29-1 and TRBJ1-2, is SAVISQKPSRDICQRGTSLTIQCQVDSQVTMMFWYRQQPGQSLTLIATANQGSEATYESGFVIDKFPISRPNLTFSTLTVSNMSPEDSSIYLCSVEAAGGIEGYTFGSGTRLTVV.

The rearrangement uses TRBV6-5 and TRBJ2-3; no clear D. Between the trimmed V and J ends, which lost 0 bases and 0 bases, there was a span of 4 bases. Germline V gene sequence: CDR1 MNHEY, CDR2 SVGAGI. This CDR3 spans 14 amino acids. Here the CDR3 reads CASSYSASTDTQYF. DNA for the CDR3: TGTGCCAGCAGTTACTCGGCTAGCACAGATACGCAGTATTTT.

V gene TRBV29-1 combines with J gene TRBJ2-3, with 10 positions matching TRBD2. The CDR3 extends over 15 amino acids. The germline V gene has CDR1 SQVTM and CDR2 ANQGSEA. The V and J ends lost 4 bases and 7 bases, in that order; junction bases with no gene match: 11. This chain's CDR3 is CSVGELAGTSNTQYF. In nucleotides, the CDR3 is TGCAGCGTTGGAGAACTAGCGGGAACCTCTAATACGCAGTATTTT.

The J gene is TRBJ1-2, the V gene TRBV10-3, with 9 bases fitting TRBD1. The CDR3 length is 15 residues. The germline V gene has CDR1 ENHRY and CDR2 SYGVKD. Trimming took 2 bases from V and 8 from J; bases not matched to a gene: 9. CDR3 residues: CAISERGTGTGGYTF. The CDR3 DNA follows: TGTGCCATCAGTGAGAGGGGGACAGGGACAGGAGGCTACACCTTC.

V is TRBV19 and J is TRBJ1-2; a weak D match, TRBD1 (6 bases). Trimming left V 7 bases short and J 3 bases short, with 12 bases between. The CDR3 loop spans 13 amino acids. CDR1 is LNHDA, CDR2 SQIVND, per germline (reference sequence). The CDR3 reads CASTFSGDYGYTF. The DNA of the CDR3 is TGTGCCAGTACTTTTTCAGGGGACTATGGCTACACCTTC. Full variable domain (rest looked up from reference TRBV19 and TRBJ1-2): DGGITQSPKYLFRKEGQNVTLSCEQNLNHDAMYWYRQDPGQGLRLIYYSQIVNDFQKGDIAEGYSVSREKKESFPLTVTSAQKNPTAFYLCASTFSGDYGYTFGSGTRLTVV.

This chain connects TRBV30 to TRBJ1-1; TRBD1 might be the D (5 bases). The CDR3 loop spans 16 amino acids. The V end lost 0 bases, the J end lost 0 bases, and 14 bases lay between the germline ends. Germline V lookup: CDR1 GTSNPN, CDR2 SVGIG (reference sequence). The CDR3 protein is CAWSVGAVGMNTEAFF. CDR3 DNA sequence: TGTGCCTGGAGTGTAGGGGCCGTTGGTATGAACACTGAAGCTTTCTTT.

The genes are TRBV5-4 and TRBJ2-2; maybe TRBD2 (6 bases). Trimming removed 0 bases from V and 4 bases from J, with 13 bases in between. CDR3 length: 16 amino acids. Germline loops: CDR1 SGHNT, CDR2 YYREEE (reference sequence). For the CDR3, the DNA is TGTGCCAGCAGCTTGGGGGGACTCACTTTCACCGGGGAGCTGTTTTTT. It is translated as CASSLGGLTFTGELFF. Supplemented by reference TRBV5-4 and TRBJ2-2, the full variable domain reads ETGVTQSPTHLIKTRGQQVTLRCSSQSGHNTVSWYQQALGQGPQFIFQYYREEENGRGNFPPRFSGLQFPNYSSELNVNALELDDSALYLCASSLGGLTFTGELFFGEGSRLTVL.

This rearrangement joins TRBV29-1 to TRBJ1-1; D call uncertain. Trimming took off 6 bases at V and 1 base at J, with 18 bases between the two ends. CDR1 and CDR2 (germline): SQVTM, ANQGSEA. The CDR3 loop spans 15 amino acids. This CDR3 reads CSVALLSVKNTEAFF. The CDR3 coding sequence is TGCAGCGTCGCACTGCTTTCCGTGAAGAACACTGAAGCTTTCTTT.